What follows are 29 T cell receptor beta chains derived from one specimen sequenced in a study of beta chain features in type 1 diabetes. Investigators reverse transcribed all isolated RNA, so they sequenced expressed TCRB transcripts. Here immunoSEQ multiplex PCR was the method, and the copy in TCRdb shows in-frame clones only, minus some. The top ten hold 2.2% of the sample, which has tens of thousands of clones, roughly three fifths seen once. The sample taken for sequencing was Tregs from blood. The receptors originated from a woman aged 18-35 years in good health.

V and J are TRBV6-6 and TRBJ1-6, with 10 bases that match TRBD1. The CDR3 totals 15 residues. Germline V gene data show CDR1 as MNHNY and CDR2 as SVGAGI (reference sequence). V was pared by 10 bases and J by 6 bases, with 9 bases of the junction left unmatched. DNA of the CDR3: TGTGCCACCAAGCTTGGGACAGGGGTTAATTCACCCCTCCACTTT. Its protein product is CATKLGTGVNSPLHF.

Comments on this clone: The same CDR3 also results from other DNA sequences found in this sample. This chain connects TRBV6-1 to TRBJ2-3, with D possibly matching TRBD2 (5 bases). Germline V gene lookup returns CDR1 MNHNS and CDR2 SASEGT. The CDR3 is 13 amino acids. V was pared by 6 bases and J by 3 bases, with 10 bases between. This chain's CDR3 is CASRGGLTDTQYF. The CDR3 coding sequence is TGTGCCAGCAGAGGCGGACTTACAGATACGCAGTATTTT.

This chain joins TRBV6-6 and TRBJ1-2; unclear D gene. V shed 0 bases and J shed 4 bases, with 6 bases lying between them. The CDR3 runs to 13 residues. CDR1 is MNHNY and CDR2 is SVGAGI in the germline V gene (reference sequence). CDR3 nucleotide sequence: TGTGCCAGCAGTTACTCGCGTAGCTATGGCTACACCTTC. It yields the protein CASSYSRSYGYTF.

V usage is TRBV29-1 and J usage is TRBJ2-3, with 9 bases identical to TRBD2. With V trimmed by 4 bases and J by 4 bases, 12 bases remained unmatched. The CDR3 is 16 residues long. Germline CDR1 and CDR2: SQVTM and ANQGSEA. This CDR3 reads CSVGKMAGGPPDTQYF. For the CDR3, the DNA is TGCAGCGTTGGAAAGATGGCGGGGGGGCCCCCAGATACGCAGTATTTT.

This clone has only a few counts. The V gene is TRBV4-1, the J gene TRBJ2-1; D gene ambiguous. Germline V gene lookup returns CDR1 MGHRA and CDR2 YSYEKL. V was shortened by 1 base and J by 6 bases, with 16 bases between the two germline ends. This CDR3 is built from 16 residues. The CDR3: CASSQVPSGGRNEQFF. CDR3 in DNA: TGCGCCAGCAGCCAAGTGCCTAGTGGTGGTCGCAATGAGCAGTTCTTC.

The J gene is TRBJ2-7, the V gene TRBV21-1; the DNA was not compared with TRBD1, the D call given in the table. TRBV21-1 is deemed a pseudogene. The CDR3 runs to 14 residues. The CDR3 region is CASSTLDRAYEQYF. CDR3 nucleotide sequence: TGTGCCAGCAGCACCCTCGACAGAGCCTACGAGCAGTACTTC.

The rearrangement links TRBV13 to TRBJ1-1, with TRBD1 matching 9 bases. The V and J ends lost 5 bases and 1 base, in that order; junction bases with no gene match: 5. The CDR3 loop spans 15 amino acids. Germline assignment: CDR1 PRHDT and CDR2 FYEKMQ (reference sequence). CDR3 amino acids: CASSIWGQGNTEAFF. CDR3 bases: TGTGCCAGCAGCATATGGGGACAGGGGAACACTGAAGCTTTCTTT.

This sequence joins TRBV14 and TRBJ2-5; weak D call: TRBD2 (6 bases). Trimming cost V 5 bases and J 6 bases, with 19 bases left between them. The CDR3 length is 15 residues. Germline V gene lookup returns CDR1 SGHDN and CDR2 FVKESK. The CDR3: CASSSRGGGRKTQYF. CDR3 in DNA: TGTGCCAGCAGCTCTAGGGGAGGCGGACGGAAGACCCAGTACTTC.

This clone was observed once. The rearrangement uses TRBV5-1 and TRBJ1-4; D might be TRBD1 (5 bases). This CDR3 region has 14 residues. V was pared by 3 bases and J by 5 bases, with 11 bases between. The germline V gene encodes CDR1 SGHRS and CDR2 YFSETQ. CDR3 loop: CASSSGLSNEKLFF. The CDR3 DNA reads TGCGCCAGCAGCTCGGGACTATCAAATGAAAAACTGTTTTTT. Full variable domain (rest looked up from reference TRBV5-1 and TRBJ1-4): KAGVTQTPRYLIKTRGQQVTLSCSPISGHRSVSWYQQTPGQGLQFLFEYFSETQRNKGNFPGRFSGRQFSNSRSEMNVSTLELGDSALYLCASSSGLSNEKLFFGSGTQLSVL.

The genes are TRBV25-1 and TRBJ1-5; tentatively, D is TRBD1 (5 bases). V shed 8 bases and J shed 2 bases, with 19 bases lying between them. This CDR3 has 16 residues. Germline-derived CDR1 and CDR2 are MGHDK and SYGVNS. The CDR3 DNA sequence: TGTGCCAGCGGACCGTGGGAAGGGGAAGGCAATCAGCCCCAGCATTTT. Amino acids: CASGPWEGEGNQPQHF.

J is TRBJ2-2 and V is TRBV5-1; D is possibly TRBD1 (5 bases). Trimming shortened V by 5 bases and J by 1 base, and 9 bases separated the two germline ends. In germline, CDR1 is SGHRS, CDR2 YFSETQ. The CDR3 length is 14 residues. CDR3 in amino acids: CASRYDRNTGELFF. DNA for the CDR3: TGCGCCAGCAGATACGACAGGAACACCGGGGAGCTGTTTTTT.

This chain joins TRBV7-8 and TRBJ2-3; weak D call: TRBD2 (6 bases). The CDR3 is 14 amino acids. Germline V gene sequence: CDR1 SGHVS, CDR2 FQNEAQ. The V end was cut by 7 bases, the J end by 2 bases, with 13 bases between. This CDR3 reads CASKIAAFTDTQYF. CDR3 sequence (DNA): TGTGCCAGCAAGATAGCGGCGTTCACAGATACGCAGTATTTT.

The rearrangement uses TRBV5-1 and TRBJ1-1; possibly TRBD1 for D (5 bases). From germline, CDR1 is SGHRS and CDR2 YFSETQ. The CDR3 extends over 14 amino acids. V lost 4 bases to trimming and J lost 5 bases, with 15 bases between them. Here the CDR3 DNA reads TGCGCCAGCAGCAGCGGGACGGGCGGAACTGAAGCTTTCTTT. It is translated as CASSSGTGGTEAFF.

The chain couples TRBV6-1 to TRBJ2-7; TRBD1 might be the D (6 bases). V gave up 5 bases and J gave up 2 bases, with 13 bases separating them. This CDR3 comprises 14 residues. Germline-derived CDR1 and CDR2 are MNHNS and SASEGT. The CDR3 spells CASSPYRAPYEQYF. The CDR3 nucleotides read TGTGCCAGCAGTCCCTACAGGGCTCCCTACGAGCAGTACTTC.

V is TRBV6-5 and J is TRBJ1-2; 7 bases are a match to TRBD1. Germline V gives CDR1 MNHEY, CDR2 SVGAGI. There are 15 residues in the CDR3. V gave up 0 bases and J gave up 5 bases; unmatched junction bases: 6. In DNA, the CDR3 is TGTGCCAGCAGTTACTCATACAGGGGCGGGTATGGCTACACCTTC. Protein sequence: CASSYSYRGGYGYTF.

A single count supports this clone. The chain recombines TRBV6-1 with TRBJ2-7, with 9 nucleotides matching TRBD1. CDR1 is MNHNS and CDR2 is SASEGT in the germline V gene. V lost 6 bases to trimming and J lost 7 bases; unmatched junction nucleotides: 10. The CDR3 is 14 residues long. CDR3: CASSARDRAGEQYF. In DNA form, the CDR3 reads TGTGCCAGCAGCGCAAGGGACAGGGCCGGGGAGCAGTACTTC.

This rearrangement joins TRBV10-3 to TRBJ2-3; 7 bases fit TRBD2. CDR1 is ENHRY, CDR2 SYGVKD, per germline. V lost 0 bases and J lost 4; bases outside the gene matches: 4. The CDR3 length is 15 residues. CDR3 DNA sequence: TGTGCCATCAGTGAGTCCGGGGGGAGCCCAGATACGCAGTATTTT. It translates to CAISESGGSPDTQYF.

The chain links TRBV7-2 to TRBJ2-7; tentative D call: TRBD1 (6 bases). The CDR3 is 13 residues long. Germline CDR1 reads SGHTA; CDR2 reads FQGNSA. Trimming stripped 5 bases from V and 5 bases from J, with 13 bases between. CDR3 sequence (DNA): TGTGCCAGCAGCACCCGTAACAGGGACGAGCAGTACTTC. Amino acid sequence: CASSTRNRDEQYF. Full variable domain (outside the CDR3, taken from reference TRBV7-2 and TRBJ2-7): GAGVSQSPSNKVTEKGKDVELRCDPISGHTALYWYRQSLGQGLEFLIYFQGNSAPDKSGLPSDRFSAERTGGSVSTLTIQRTQQEDSAVYLCASSTRNRDEQYFGPGTRLTVT.

The V call is TRBV6-1, the J call TRBJ2-1, with 13 nucleotides matching TRBD2. V dropped 4 bases and J dropped 7; count of bases not matched to a gene: 7. The CDR3 is 16 residues long. Germline CDR1 MNHNS, CDR2 SASEGT. The CDR3 coding sequence is TGTGCCAGCAGTGCCCGGACTAGCGGGAGAGGAAATGAGCAGTTCTTC. Residues: CASSARTSGRGNEQFF.

This clone occurred a few times. The rearrangement links TRBV7-2 to TRBJ2-7; TRBD1 agrees at 8 bases. The V gene end was trimmed by 1 base and the J gene end by 5 bases; junction bases not matched to a gene: 7. This CDR3 has 15 amino acids. Germline V gene sequence: CDR1 SGHTA, CDR2 FQGNSA. As DNA, the CDR3 is TGTGCCAGCAGCTTAGGACAGGGGCGGTTGGACGAGCAGTACTTC. Translation gives CASSLGQGRLDEQYF.

This clone was found a few times. V gene TRBV4-3 combines with J gene TRBJ2-5, with 9 bases identical to TRBD2. The V and J ends lost 0 bases and 5 bases, in that order; junction bases with no gene match: 7. The length of the CDR3 is 16 residues. From germline, CDR1 is LGHNA and CDR2 YSLEER. This CDR3 is CASSQDVAGVAETQYF. In DNA form, the CDR3 reads TGCGCCAGCAGCCAAGATGTAGCGGGGGTAGCTGAGACCCAGTACTTC.

This clone was counted only a few times. The rearrangement joins TRBV9 to TRBJ2-1; 7 bases match TRBD1. J gave up 4 bases and V 4 bases, and 8 bases lay outside the gene matches. The CDR3 is 15 residues long. CDR1 is SGDLS, CDR2 YYNGEE, per germline. The CDR3: CASSPEGAGYNEQFF. In DNA form, the CDR3 reads TGTGCCAGCAGCCCCGAGGGGGCAGGGTACAATGAGCAGTTCTTC.

The V call is TRBV27, the J call TRBJ2-7; D possibly corresponds to TRBD1 (5 bases). From germline, CDR1 is MNHEY and CDR2 SMNVEV (reference sequence). This CDR3 comprises 13 residues. V lost 6 bases to trimming and J lost 1 base, with 10 bases between them. The CDR3 protein is CASRLRASYEQYF. The DNA for the CDR3 is TGTGCCAGCAGGCTCAGGGCTTCCTACGAGCAGTACTTC.

The V gene is TRBV28, the J gene TRBJ1-2, with 11 nucleotides matching TRBD1. Germline CDR1 is MDHEN and CDR2 is SYDVKM. The length of the CDR3 is 16 residues. V was pared by 5 bases and J by 5 bases, with 10 bases of the junction left unmatched. DNA for the CDR3: TGTGCCAGCAGTCCGTCGGAAGGACAGGGGGCGTATGGCTACACCTTC. This sequence encodes CASSPSEGQGAYGYTF.

V gene TRBV2 combines with J gene TRBJ1-2; 10 bases fit TRBD1. The CDR3 length is 13 residues. Trimming removed 4 bases from V and 7 bases from J; junction bases left unmatched: 3. Germline CDR1 reads SNHLY; CDR2 reads FYNNEI. This CDR3 reads CASSGWTGGGYTF. Written as DNA, the CDR3 is TGTGCCAGCAGTGGGTGGACAGGGGGTGGCTACACCTTC.

The rearrangement joins TRBV5-1 to TRBJ2-7; 11 nucleotides line up with TRBD1. The CDR3 consists of 15 residues. Germline values: CDR1 SGHRS, CDR2 YFSETQ. J gave up 4 bases and V 5 bases, and 8 bases lay outside the gene matches. CDR3 residues: CASSPTGTGGYEQYF. The DNA of the CDR3 is TGCGCCAGCAGTCCCACCGGGACAGGGGGATACGAGCAGTACTTC.

This clone turned up a few times. The gene calls are TRBV5-5 and TRBJ2-7, with a tentative D call TRBD1 (5 bases). The CDR3 consists of 14 residues. V dropped 0 bases and J dropped 3 bases, with 10 bases sitting between them. CDR1 and CDR2 from the germline V gene are SGHKS and YYEKEE (reference sequence). CDR3 nucleotide sequence: TGTGCCAGCAGCTTGGGCCAGGGAAACTACGAGCAGTACTTC. Its protein is CASSLGQGNYEQYF.

The V call is TRBV6-1, the J call TRBJ2-7; D is unclear. In germline, CDR1 is MNHNS, CDR2 SASEGT. V was clipped by 4 bases and J by 6 bases, with 22 bases between them. The CDR3 loop spans 16 amino acids. The CDR3 DNA reads as TGTGCCAGCAGTGCCCTTTCAGTTTGGGCCGCAGTCGAGCAGTACTTC. It is translated as CASSALSVWAAVEQYF.

The rearrangement joins TRBV2 to TRBJ2-3; TRBD1 aligns across 8 bases. CDR1 is SNHLY and CDR2 is FYNNEI in the germline V gene. V lost 6 bases, J lost 6 bases, and 2 bases stayed unmatched. The CDR3 extends over 12 amino acids. CDR3 sequence reads: CASRQGADTQYF. Here the CDR3 DNA reads TGTGCCAGCAGGCAGGGGGCGGATACGCAGTATTTT.